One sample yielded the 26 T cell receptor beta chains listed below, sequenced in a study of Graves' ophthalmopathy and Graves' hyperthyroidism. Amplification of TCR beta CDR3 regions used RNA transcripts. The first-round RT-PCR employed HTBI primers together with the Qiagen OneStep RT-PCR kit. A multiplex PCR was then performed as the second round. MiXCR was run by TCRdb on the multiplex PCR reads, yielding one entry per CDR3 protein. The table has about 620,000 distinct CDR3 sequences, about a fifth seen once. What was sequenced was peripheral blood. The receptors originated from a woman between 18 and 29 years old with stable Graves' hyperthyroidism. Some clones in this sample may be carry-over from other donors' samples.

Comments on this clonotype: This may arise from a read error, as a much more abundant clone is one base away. The CDR3 DNA follows: TGTGCCAGCAGACCTGACACTAACTATGGCTTCACCTTC. Translating gives CASRPDTNYGFTF. This rearrangement joins TRBV12-3 or TRBV12-4 to TRBJ1-2; D not resolved. This CDR3 region has 13 residues.

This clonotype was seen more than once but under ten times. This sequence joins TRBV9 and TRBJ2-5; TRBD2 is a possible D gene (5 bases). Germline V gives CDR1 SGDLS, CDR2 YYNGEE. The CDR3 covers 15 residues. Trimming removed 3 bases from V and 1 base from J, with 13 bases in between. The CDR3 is CASSAVGRVQETQYF. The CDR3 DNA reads TGTGCCAGCAGCGCAGTAGGGCGGGTCCAAGAGACCCAGTACTTC.

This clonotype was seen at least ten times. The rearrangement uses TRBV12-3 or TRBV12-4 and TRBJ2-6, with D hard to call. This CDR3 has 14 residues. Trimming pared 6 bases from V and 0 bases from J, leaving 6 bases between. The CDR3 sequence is CASSLYSGANVLTF. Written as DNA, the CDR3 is TGTGCCAGCAGCCTCTACTCTGGGGCCAACGTCCTGACTTTC.

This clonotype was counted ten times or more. CDR3 in amino acids: CASSSPLNSKPQHF. The CDR3 region has the DNA TGTGCCAGCAGTTCCCCTTTGAACAGCAAGCCCCAGCATTTT. The chain uses TRBV6-2 or TRBV6-3 and TRBJ1-5; no clear D. CDR1 is MNHEY, CDR2 SVGEGT, per germline. CDR3 length equals 14 residues. Trimming removed 4 bases from V and 8 bases from J, with 15 bases in between.

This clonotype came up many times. For the CDR3, the DNA is TGTGCCAGCAGCCCCGAAGATGGGATAAATTCACCCCTCCACTTT. As protein: CASSPEDGINSPLHF. The V call is TRBV11-2, the J call TRBJ1-6; D is unclear. Trimming pared 5 bases from V and 7 bases from J, leaving 15 bases between. The CDR3 consists of 15 residues. Germline-derived CDR1 and CDR2 are SGHAT and FQNNGV.

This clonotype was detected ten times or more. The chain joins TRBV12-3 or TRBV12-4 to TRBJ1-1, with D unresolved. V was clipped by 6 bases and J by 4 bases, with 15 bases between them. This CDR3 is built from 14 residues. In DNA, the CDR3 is TGTGCCAGCAGCTCCGCGCGGCGGGGCACTGAAGCTTTCTTT. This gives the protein CASSSARRGTEAFF.

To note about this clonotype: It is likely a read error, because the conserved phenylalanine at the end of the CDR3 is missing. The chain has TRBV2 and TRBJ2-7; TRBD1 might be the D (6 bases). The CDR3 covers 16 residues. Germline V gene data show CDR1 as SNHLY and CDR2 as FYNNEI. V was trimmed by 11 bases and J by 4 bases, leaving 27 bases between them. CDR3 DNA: TGTGCCCCTCAAGAGGTCCCTCCAGGGGCGGCTTACGAGCAGTACTCC. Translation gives CAPQEVPPGAAYEQYS.

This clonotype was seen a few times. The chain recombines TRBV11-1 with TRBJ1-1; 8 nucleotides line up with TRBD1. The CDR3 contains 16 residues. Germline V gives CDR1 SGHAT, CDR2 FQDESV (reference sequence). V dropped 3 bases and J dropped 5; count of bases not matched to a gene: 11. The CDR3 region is CASSFSAGGGGTEAFF. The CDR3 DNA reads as TGTGCCAGCAGCTTCTCGGCAGGGGGCGGGGGGACTGAAGCTTTCTTT.

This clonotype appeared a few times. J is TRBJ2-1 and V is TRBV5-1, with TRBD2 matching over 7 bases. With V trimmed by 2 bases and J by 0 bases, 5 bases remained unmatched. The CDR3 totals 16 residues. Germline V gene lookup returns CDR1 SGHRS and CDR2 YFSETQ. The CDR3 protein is CASSFSGGGSYNEQFF. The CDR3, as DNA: TGCGCCAGCAGCTTTAGTGGCGGGGGCTCCTACAATGAGCAGTTCTTC.

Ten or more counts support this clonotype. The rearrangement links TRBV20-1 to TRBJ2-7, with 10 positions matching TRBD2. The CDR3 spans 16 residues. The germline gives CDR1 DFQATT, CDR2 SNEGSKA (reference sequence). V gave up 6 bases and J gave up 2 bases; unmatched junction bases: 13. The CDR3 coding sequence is TGCAGTGCGCGGGACATCGGGACTAGCGTTACCTACGAGCAGTACTTC. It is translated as CSARDIGTSVTYEQYF.

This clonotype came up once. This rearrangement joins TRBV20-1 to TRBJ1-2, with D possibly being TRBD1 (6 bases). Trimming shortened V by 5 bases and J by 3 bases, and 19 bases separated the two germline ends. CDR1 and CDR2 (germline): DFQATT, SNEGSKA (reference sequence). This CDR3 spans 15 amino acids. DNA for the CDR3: TGCAGTGCTTCCATCTTCGGGGGCTCAGACTATGGCTACACCTTC. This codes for CSASIFGGSDYGYTF.

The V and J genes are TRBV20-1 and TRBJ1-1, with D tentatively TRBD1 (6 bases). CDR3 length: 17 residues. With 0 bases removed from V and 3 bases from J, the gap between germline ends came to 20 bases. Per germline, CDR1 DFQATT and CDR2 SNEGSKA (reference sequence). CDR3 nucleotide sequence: TGCAGTGCTAGAGATCGACCCCTCGGCGGGGGCTACACTGAAGCTTTCTTT. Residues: CSARDRPLGGGYTEAFF.

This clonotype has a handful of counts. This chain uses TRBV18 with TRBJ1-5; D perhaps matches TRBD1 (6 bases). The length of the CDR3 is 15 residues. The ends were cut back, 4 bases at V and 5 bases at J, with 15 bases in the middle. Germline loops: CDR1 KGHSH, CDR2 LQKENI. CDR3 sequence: CASSLQGLRDQPQHF. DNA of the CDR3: TGTGCCAGCTCACTACAGGGACTTCGGGATCAGCCCCAGCATTTT.

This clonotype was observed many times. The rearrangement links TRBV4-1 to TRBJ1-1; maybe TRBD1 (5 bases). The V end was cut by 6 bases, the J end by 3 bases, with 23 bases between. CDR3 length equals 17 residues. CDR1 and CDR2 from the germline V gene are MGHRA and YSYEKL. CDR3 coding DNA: TGCGCCAGCAGAAAAATTGGGGGGTCGGGTTCGGACACTGAAGCTTTCTTT. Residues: CASRKIGGSGSDTEAFF.

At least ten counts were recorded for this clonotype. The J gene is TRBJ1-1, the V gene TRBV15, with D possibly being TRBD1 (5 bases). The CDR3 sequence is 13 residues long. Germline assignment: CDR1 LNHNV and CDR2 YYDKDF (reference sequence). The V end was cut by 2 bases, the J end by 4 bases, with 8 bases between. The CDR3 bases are TGTGCCACCAGCAGACAGGGACCCACTGAAGCTTTCTTT. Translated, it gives CATSRQGPTEAFF.

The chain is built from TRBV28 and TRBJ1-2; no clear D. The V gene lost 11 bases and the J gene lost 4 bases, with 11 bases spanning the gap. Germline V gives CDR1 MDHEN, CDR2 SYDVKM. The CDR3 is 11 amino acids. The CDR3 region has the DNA TGTGCCGGAGAGGACCGCTATGGCTACACCTTC. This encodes CAGEDRYGYTF.

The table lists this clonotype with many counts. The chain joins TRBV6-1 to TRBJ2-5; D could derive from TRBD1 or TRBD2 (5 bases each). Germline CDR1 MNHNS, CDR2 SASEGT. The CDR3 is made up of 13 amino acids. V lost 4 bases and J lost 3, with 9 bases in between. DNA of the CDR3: TGTGCCAGCAGTGGGCTGGGGGAAGAGACCCAGTACTTC. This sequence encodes CASSGLGEETQYF.

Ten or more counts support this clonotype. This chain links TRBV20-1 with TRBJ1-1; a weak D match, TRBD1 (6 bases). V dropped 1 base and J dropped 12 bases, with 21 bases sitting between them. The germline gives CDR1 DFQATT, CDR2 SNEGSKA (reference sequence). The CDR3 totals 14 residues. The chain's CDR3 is CSARGTGGRVPSFF. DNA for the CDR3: TGCAGTGCTAGAGGAACGGGGGGCCGTGTTCCCTCTTTCTTT.

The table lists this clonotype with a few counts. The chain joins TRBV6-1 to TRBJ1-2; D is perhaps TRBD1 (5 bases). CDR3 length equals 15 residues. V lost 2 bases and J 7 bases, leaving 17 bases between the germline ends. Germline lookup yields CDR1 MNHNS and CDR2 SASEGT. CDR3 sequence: CASSEMRGGRSGYTF. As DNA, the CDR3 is TGTGCCAGCAGTGAAATGCGCGGGGGGAGGAGTGGCTACACCTTC.

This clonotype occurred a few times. The CDR3 sequence: CASSSGGRTQYF. Written as DNA, the CDR3 is TGTGCCAGCAGCTCGGGGGGGCGTACGCAGTATTTT. The rearrangement links TRBV12-3 or TRBV12-4 to TRBJ2-3; TRBD2 agrees at 8 bases. The CDR3 consists of 12 residues. After removal of 6 bases from V and 8 bases from J, the junction contained 4 bases not matched to a gene.

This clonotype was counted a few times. DNA of the CDR3: TGTGCCAGCAGTTTAGATGTAGGGACAAATAATTCACCCCTCCACTTT. This translates into CASSLDVGTNNSPLHF. The chain is built from TRBV12-3 or TRBV12-4 and TRBJ1-6, with D possibly matching TRBD1 (6 bases). V lost 1 base, J lost 5 bases, and 12 bases lay in between. The CDR3 totals 16 residues.

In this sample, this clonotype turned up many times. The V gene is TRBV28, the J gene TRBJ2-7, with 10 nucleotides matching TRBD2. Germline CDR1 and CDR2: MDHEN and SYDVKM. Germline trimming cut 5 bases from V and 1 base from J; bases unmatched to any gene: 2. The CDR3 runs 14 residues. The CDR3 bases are TGTGCCAGCAGTCAAGCGGGAGGGTCCTACGAGCAGTACTTC. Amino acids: CASSQAGGSYEQYF.

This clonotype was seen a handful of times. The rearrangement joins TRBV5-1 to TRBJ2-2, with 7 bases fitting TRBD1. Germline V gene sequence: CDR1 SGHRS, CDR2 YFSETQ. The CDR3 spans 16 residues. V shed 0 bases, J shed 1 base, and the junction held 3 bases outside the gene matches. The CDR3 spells CASSLGYRGNTGELFF. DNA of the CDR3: TGCGCCAGCAGCTTGGGGTACAGGGGGAACACCGGGGAGCTGTTTTTT.

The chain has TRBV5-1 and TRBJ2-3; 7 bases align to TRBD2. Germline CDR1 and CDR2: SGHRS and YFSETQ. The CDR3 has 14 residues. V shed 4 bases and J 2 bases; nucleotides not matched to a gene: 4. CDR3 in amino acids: CASSLGTTTDTQYF. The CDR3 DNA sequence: TGCGCCAGCAGCCTCGGGACTACCACAGATACGCAGTATTTT.

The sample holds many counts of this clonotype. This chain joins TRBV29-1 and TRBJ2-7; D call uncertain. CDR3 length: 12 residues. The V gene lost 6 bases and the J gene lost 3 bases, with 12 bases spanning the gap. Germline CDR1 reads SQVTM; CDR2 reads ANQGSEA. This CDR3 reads CSVLLDGYEQYF. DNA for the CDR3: TGCAGCGTCCTGTTGGACGGCTACGAGCAGTACTTC.

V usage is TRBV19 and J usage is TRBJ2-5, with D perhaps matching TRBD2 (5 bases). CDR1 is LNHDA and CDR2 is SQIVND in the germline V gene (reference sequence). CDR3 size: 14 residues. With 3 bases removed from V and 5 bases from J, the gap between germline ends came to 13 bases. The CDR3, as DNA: TGTGCCAGTAGTATCCCTACTAGTCTGGAGACCCAGTACTTC. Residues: CASSIPTSLETQYF.